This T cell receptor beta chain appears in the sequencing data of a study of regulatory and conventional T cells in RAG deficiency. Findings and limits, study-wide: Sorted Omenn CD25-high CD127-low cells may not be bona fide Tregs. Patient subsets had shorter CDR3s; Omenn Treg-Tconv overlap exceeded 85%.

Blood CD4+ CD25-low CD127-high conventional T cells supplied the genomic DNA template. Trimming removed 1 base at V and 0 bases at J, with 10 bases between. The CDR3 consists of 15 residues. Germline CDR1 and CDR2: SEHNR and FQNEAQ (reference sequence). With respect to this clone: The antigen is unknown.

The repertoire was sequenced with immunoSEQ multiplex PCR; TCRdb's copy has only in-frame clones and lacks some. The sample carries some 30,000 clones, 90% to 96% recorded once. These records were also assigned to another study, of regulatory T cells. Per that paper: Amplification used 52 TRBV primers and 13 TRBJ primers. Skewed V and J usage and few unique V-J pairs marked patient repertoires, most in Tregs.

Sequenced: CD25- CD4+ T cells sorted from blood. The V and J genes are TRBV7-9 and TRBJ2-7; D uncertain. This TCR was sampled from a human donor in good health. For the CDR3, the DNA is TGTGCCAGCAGCTTAGGGCAGGTACTCTCCTACGAGCAGTACTTC. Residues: CASSLGQVLSYEQYF.